The 21 T cell receptor beta chains listed next were all sequenced from one sample in a study of PD-L1 blockade in urothelial cancer. This table comes from immunoSEQ multiplex PCR, and its TCRdb copy is limited to in-frame clones, with some not included. Of fewer than 130,000 clones listed, approximately 85% are singletons. The sequencing here drew on PBMCs, taken around atezolizumab (anti-PD-L1) treatment. These receptor sequences come from a man aged 45-65 years with urothelial cancer.

The genes are TRBV28 and TRBJ2-1; possible D gene TRBD2, 5 bases. Trimming stripped 2 bases from V and 9 bases from J, with 14 bases between. This CDR3 is 14 amino acids long. Germline V gene data show CDR1 as MDHEN and CDR2 as SYDVKM. The CDR3 sequence: CASSLPRTGGEQFF. The CDR3 DNA follows: TGTGCCAGCAGTTTACCGCGGACTGGCGGTGAGCAGTTCTTC.

This clone was seen more than once but under ten times. The CDR3 DNA reads as TGTGCCAGCAGTTACGGGCCCTCCTACGAGCAGTACTTC. Protein: CASSYGPSYEQYF. The rearrangement uses TRBV6-5 and TRBJ2-7; no definite D call. V was pared by 2 bases and J by 0 bases, with 5 bases between. The CDR3 totals 13 residues. Germline CDR1 is MNHEY and CDR2 is SVGAGI.

The chain carries TRBV5-1 and TRBJ1-2; D is possibly TRBD1 (5 bases). Trimming pared 3 bases from V and 8 bases from J, leaving 14 bases between. The CDR3 totals 13 residues. Germline CDR1 reads SGHRS; CDR2 reads YFSETQ. The CDR3 here is CASSSRGAGGYTF. The CDR3 nucleotides are TGCGCCAGCAGCTCGAGGGGAGCGGGAGGCTACACCTTC.

V usage is TRBV7-6 and J usage is TRBJ2-2; 7 nucleotides line up with TRBD1. This CDR3 is built from 14 residues. The V gene end was trimmed by 7 bases and the J gene end by 5 bases; junction bases not matched to a gene: 7. CDR1 is SGHVS, CDR2 FNYEAQ, per germline. CDR3 nucleotide sequence: TGTGCCAGCACTCGACAGGGTGGGACCGGGGAGCTGTTTTTT. The encoded protein is CASTRQGGTGELFF.

CDR3 residues: CATSRAQGGTEAFF. In DNA form, the CDR3 reads TGTGCCACCAGCAGAGCCCAGGGGGGCACTGAAGCTTTCTTT. The chain couples TRBV15 to TRBJ1-1, with 7 bases aligning to TRBD1. The CDR3 spans 14 residues. The V gene end was trimmed by 1 base and the J gene end by 4 bases; junction bases not matched to a gene: 3. Germline loops: CDR1 LNHNV, CDR2 YYDKDF (reference sequence).

The CDR3 is CASSGSGETQYF. In DNA form, the CDR3 reads TGTGCCAGCAGCGGATCAGGGGAGACCCAGTACTTC. The chain links TRBV9 to TRBJ2-5; the D gene is possibly TRBD1 (5 bases). Germline V gives CDR1 SGDLS, CDR2 YYNGEE. CDR3 length: 12 amino acids. V lost 3 bases and J lost 5, with 8 bases in between.

The V gene is TRBV28, the J gene TRBJ2-7; 7 bases fit TRBD2. With V trimmed by 1 base and J by 4 bases, 13 bases remained unmatched. Germline V CDR1 and CDR2: MDHEN, SYDVKM. This CDR3 comprises 17 residues. DNA of the CDR3: TGTGCCAGCAGTTTATTGCCCCTACCGGGACTACCATACGAGCAGTACTTC. Translated: CASSLLPLPGLPYEQYF.

The rearrangement joins TRBV19 to TRBJ2-1; D unresolved. V was cut by 0 bases and J by 4 bases, with 7 bases left in between. The CDR3 sequence is 14 residues long. Germline CDR1 LNHDA, CDR2 SQIVND (reference sequence). The CDR3 here is CASSIDREYNEQFF. The DNA of the CDR3 is TGTGCCAGTAGTATAGATAGAGAATACAATGAGCAGTTCTTC.

The rearrangement joins TRBV6-1 to TRBJ1-2; D might be TRBD1 (5 bases). CDR1 is MNHNS and CDR2 is SASEGT in the germline V gene. The germline V and J ends were trimmed by 6 bases and 3 bases, with 17 bases remaining between them. The CDR3 contains 15 residues. CDR3 loop: CASSPGGVQDYGYTF. CDR3 DNA sequence: TGTGCCAGCAGCCCTGGAGGGGTACAGGACTATGGCTACACCTTC.

The J gene is TRBJ2-7, the V gene TRBV28, with D possibly being TRBD2 (5 bases). Germline-derived CDR1 and CDR2 are MDHEN and SYDVKM. V was shortened by 6 bases and J by 7 bases, with 13 bases between the two germline ends. This CDR3 spans 12 amino acids. This chain's CDR3 is CASSPNPGEQYF. The CDR3 DNA follows: TGTGCCAGCAGCCCCAACCCGGGAGAGCAGTACTTC.

The chain links TRBV2 to TRBJ2-1; a possible D gene is TRBD2 (5 bases). V shed 10 bases and J shed 4 bases, with 11 bases lying between them. The CDR3 loop spans 12 amino acids. CDR1 and CDR2 (germline): SNHLY, FYNNEI. The CDR3 nucleotides read TGTGCCAAGATAAGCGGTTACAATGAGCAGTTCTTC. Translation: CAKISGYNEQFF.

V usage is TRBV6-4 and J usage is TRBJ2-6; tentative D call: TRBD1 (7 bases). The CDR3 consists of 15 residues. Looked up from germline, CDR1 is MRHNA and CDR2 is SNTAGT. The germline V and J ends were trimmed by 6 bases and 6 bases, with 15 bases remaining between them. The CDR3 is CASSPTGTAANVLTF. CDR3 nucleotide sequence: TGTGCCAGCAGCCCGACAGGGACTGCGGCCAACGTCCTGACTTTC.

The chain links TRBV15 to TRBJ2-1, with 12 bases fitting TRBD2. Germline-derived CDR1 and CDR2 are LNHNV and YYDKDF (reference sequence). With V trimmed by 0 bases and J by 3 bases, 9 bases remained unmatched. This CDR3 is 19 amino acids long. CDR3 sequence reads: CATSRDPLTSGSLYNEQFF. The CDR3 DNA sequence: TGTGCCACCAGCAGAGATCCCCTGACTAGCGGGAGCCTCTACAATGAGCAGTTCTTC.

The chain combines TRBV5-1 with TRBJ2-5; D possibly corresponds to TRBD1 (6 bases). The germline V gene has CDR1 SGHRS and CDR2 YFSETQ. V lost 4 bases and J 3 bases, leaving 16 bases between the germline ends. The CDR3 runs 15 residues. CDR3 nucleotide sequence: TGCGCCAGCAGCCCTACGCCAGGGGCGGAAGAGACCCAGTACTTC. Translating it yields CASSPTPGAEETQYF.

This clone appeared a single time. This chain connects TRBV6-1 to TRBJ2-1, with D perhaps TRBD2 (5 bases). Germline loops: CDR1 MNHNS, CDR2 SASEGT. Trimming took off 2 bases at V and 0 bases at J, with 8 bases between the two ends. The length of the CDR3 is 15 residues. The CDR3 sequence: CASSETRSSYNEQFF. CDR3 in DNA: TGTGCCAGCAGTGAAACTAGGAGCTCCTACAATGAGCAGTTCTTC.

This clone was recorded a few times. V gene TRBV6-4 combines with J gene TRBJ1-6; D not resolved. The CDR3 runs to 14 residues. Germline CDR1 reads MRHNA; CDR2 reads SNTAGT. The germline V and J ends were trimmed by 3 bases and 7 bases, with 10 bases remaining between them. The CDR3 DNA sequence: TGTGCCAGCAGTGAGGCCCGGGAGAATTCACCCCTCCACTTT. Its translation is CASSEARENSPLHF.

CDR3 DNA: TGTGCCAGCAGCTTGGACTTATACGAGCAGTACTTC. Its translation is CASSLDLYEQYF. The V and J genes are TRBV5-4 and TRBJ2-7, with D unclear. V was shortened by 0 bases and J by 4 bases, with 5 bases between the two germline ends. The CDR3 is made up of 12 amino acids. Germline values: CDR1 SGHNT, CDR2 YYREEE (reference sequence).

The chain couples TRBV7-9 to TRBJ2-1; 15 bases fit TRBD2. The germline V gene encodes CDR1 SEHNR and CDR2 FQNEAQ (reference sequence). The trim removed 4 bases at V and 7 bases at J, leaving 11 bases unmatched. There are 18 residues in the CDR3. The CDR3 spells CASSSGLAGGEVKNEQFF. Here the CDR3 DNA reads TGTGCCAGCAGCTCCGGACTAGCGGGAGGGGAGGTGAAAAATGAGCAGTTCTTC.

The V gene is TRBV7-9, the J gene TRBJ2-1; tentatively, D is TRBD1 (5 bases). The V gene's germline CDR1 is SEHNR and CDR2 FQNEAQ (reference sequence). CDR3 size: 16 residues. V lost 3 bases and J 3 bases, leaving 15 bases between the germline ends. This CDR3 is CASSFPRVNFYNEQFF. The CDR3 coding sequence is TGTGCCAGCAGCTTCCCCAGGGTAAATTTCTACAATGAGCAGTTCTTC.

CDR3 in DNA: TGTGCCAGCAGCTTAGCTCTAGCTGCCTCCGAGCAGTACTTC. It translates to CASSLALAASEQYF. The chain combines TRBV7-9 with TRBJ2-7; D is possibly TRBD2 (5 bases). Trimming stripped 0 bases from V and 6 bases from J, with 12 bases between. This CDR3 has 14 residues. The germline V gene has CDR1 SEHNR and CDR2 FQNEAQ (reference sequence).

This clone occurred a few times. The chain couples TRBV7-3 to TRBJ2-3, with 8 bases that match TRBD2. With V trimmed by 1 base and J by 1 base, 1 base remained unmatched. Germline V gene lookup returns CDR1 SGHTA and CDR2 FQGTGA. There are 15 residues in the CDR3. The DNA for the CDR3 is TGTGCCAGCAGCTTAAACGGGAGGGGCACAGATACGCAGTATTTT. Residues: CASSLNGRGTDTQYF.